Described below is a single TCR beta chain sequence and its context. Its antigen remains undetermined. Base qualities are not recorded, but no much larger clone differs from it by a single base. Clipping removes 6 bases from V and 4 bases from J, with 6 as the unmatched junction base count. According to the germline V gene, CDR1 reads MDHEN and CDR2 reads SYDVKM. From the cysteine up to the phenylalanine, the CDR3 has a length of 14 residues. Only the CDR3 part of the read is kept: 42 bases, read in frame from the first base. The record originates from a study of cytomegalovirus exposure and HLA in healthy donors (dated by TCRdb to about 2017). About the full investigation: The 666 repertoires of the first cohort and the 110 or so validation repertoires were produced on the same platform, according to a later analysis. The study aimed to test whether cataloging public T cell receptors could reveal signatures of past pathogen exposure. A separate validation cohort of 90 to 150 different subjects was used in addition to the approximately 700-subject first cohort. The study combined high-throughput TCR immunosequencing, statistical association of individual TCRs with disease status, and machine learning to predict cytomegalovirus infection status.

Findings and caveats that apply to the study as a whole: Three of the identified cytomegalovirus-associated TCR beta chains were confirmed in vitro to be specific for cytomegalovirus antigens. Most TCR sequences were observed very rarely across donors, whereas some public TCRs were present in many individuals. A later analysis found that TCRs clustered in the first cohort also tended to co-occur in the 100 to 150 validation repertoires, with 94% of cluster scores above 0. The authors suggested that the approach could potentially be extended to other disease states and immunological phenotypes. A total of roughly 160 TCR beta chains were listed by the study as associated with cytomegalovirus. Cytomegalovirus status was reported to be diagnosed by the classifier with high specificity and sensitivity in both the original and validation cohorts. A later analysis lacked HLA typing for the validation cohort, so it scored co-occurrence in that cohort across all 130 or so repertoires.

Donors formed part of the validation cohort, which comprised 120 subjects and was distinct from the first cohort of over 500 subjects. The library was generated by the immunoSEQ multiplex PCR assay. As for how the authors treated the data: A statistical classification framework was built for diagnosing cytomegalovirus status from the catalog of TCR beta chain sequences. TCRdb limited this immuneACCESS table to in-frame rearrangements with V and J called. A share of clones is missing; checked studies link under half to unresolved V genes, and the rest is unexplained. The D gene and trimming were derived from the DNA, and the V and J assignments and clone size from that table. The sample yields about 220,000 clones; more than 75% were counted once. 2.6% of the sample rests with the top ten.

The sequence was collected from a young man in good health and CMV-seronegative. Sequences were obtained from PBMCs. The rearrangement joined TRBV28 to TRBJ1-2, with TRBD1 matching 9 junction bases. The CDR3 region has the sequence CASSQTGGVYGYTF. The bases are TGTGCCAGCAGCCAGACAGGGGGTGTCTATGGCTACACCTTC.